The clone carrying this T cell receptor beta chain was seen more than once but under ten times. The antigen is undetermined. Each CDR3 protein gets one entry after TCRdb re-called the reads with MiXCR. Of 160,000 or so distinct CDR3 sequences in the sample, roughly 20% were seen once. Germline V CDR1 and CDR2: SGHRS, YFSETQ. There are 12 residues in the CDR3. V dropped 5 bases and J dropped 7 bases, with 10 bases sitting between them. This record comes from a study of T cell repertoires in cytomegalovirus infection. The rearrangement links TRBV5-1 to TRBJ2-1; either TRBD1 or TRBD2 may fit D (5 bases each). The sequence came from a human donor in good health (CMV status not recorded). Some clones in this sample may be carry-over from other donors' samples. Sequencing used CD8+ T cells from cultured PBMCs, obtained from culture after CMV antigen stimulation. The CDR3 protein is CASRGVKNEQFF. The DNA of the CDR3 is TGCGCCAGCAGGGGGGTAAAGAATGAGCAGTTCTTC.